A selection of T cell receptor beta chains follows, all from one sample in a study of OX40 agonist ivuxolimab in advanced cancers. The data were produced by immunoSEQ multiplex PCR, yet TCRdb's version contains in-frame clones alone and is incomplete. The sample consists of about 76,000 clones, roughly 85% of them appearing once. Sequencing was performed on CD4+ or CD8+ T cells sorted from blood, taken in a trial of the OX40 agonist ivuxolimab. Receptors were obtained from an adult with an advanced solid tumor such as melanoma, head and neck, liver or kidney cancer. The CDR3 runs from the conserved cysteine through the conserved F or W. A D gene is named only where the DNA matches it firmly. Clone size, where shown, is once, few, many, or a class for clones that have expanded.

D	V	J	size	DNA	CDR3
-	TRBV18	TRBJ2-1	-	TGTGCCAGCTCACCGACGACAGGTTACAATGAGCAGTTCTTC	CASSPTTGYNEQFF
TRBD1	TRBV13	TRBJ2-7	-	TGTGCCAGCAGCGCCAGCCATACCGGGACAGGGTCCTCCTACGAGCAGTACTTC	CASSASHTGTGSSYEQYF
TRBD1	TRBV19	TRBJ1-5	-	TGTGCCAGTAGTATGCGACCGGGACAGCAAAATCAGCCCCAGCATTTT	CASSMRPGQQNQPQHF
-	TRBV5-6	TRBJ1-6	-	TGTGCCAGCAGCTTGGATGGCAGCTCCTATAATTCACCCCTCCACTTT	CASSLDGSSYNSPLHF
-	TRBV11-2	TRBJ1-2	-	TGTGCCAGCAGCTTAGGGACCTCAAGCTTATATGGCTACACCTTC	CASSLGTSSLYGYTF
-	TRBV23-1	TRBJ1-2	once	TGCGCCAGCAGTCAATCATTCAAGGATAACTTCGGCTACACCTTC	CASSQSFKDNFGYTF
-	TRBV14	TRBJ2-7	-	TGTGCCAGCAGCCCGACAAAGGGGGGGCCAGGAACCTACGAGCAGTACTTC	CASSPTKGGPGTYEQYF
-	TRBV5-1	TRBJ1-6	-	TGCGCCAGCAGCTTGGGGACCGGCAGGGCTAATTCACCCCTCCACTTT	CASSLGTGRANSPLHF
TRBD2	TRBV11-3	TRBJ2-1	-	TGTGCCAGCAGCGACAATAGCGGGGGTTTCTACAATGAGCAGTTCTTC	CASSDNSGGFYNEQFF
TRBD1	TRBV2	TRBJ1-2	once	TGTGCCAGCAGTGAGGCGGAGGGGGCAGACTATGGCTACACCTTC	CASSEAEGADYGYTF
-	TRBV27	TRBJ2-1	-	TGTGCCAGCAGTTTATCGGGGGTAACCCCCTACAATGAGCAGTTCTTC	CASSLSGVTPYNEQFF
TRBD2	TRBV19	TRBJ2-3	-	TGTGCCAGTAGTATAGCAGCGGGATTGGGCACAGATACGCAGTATTTT	CASSIAAGLGTDTQYF
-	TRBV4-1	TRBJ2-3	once	TGCGCCAGCAGCCAAGTAGGCAGGGGGGTAGATACGCAGTATTTT	CASSQVGRGVDTQYF
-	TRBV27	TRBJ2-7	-	TGTGCCAGCAGTTTATACGGGCCCTACGAGCAGTACTTC	CASSLYGPYEQYF
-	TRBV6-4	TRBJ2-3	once	TGTGCCAGCAGTGCCAGGGCCTCCACAGATACGCAGTATTTT	CASSARASTDTQYF
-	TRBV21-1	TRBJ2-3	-	TGTGCCAGGGCCGGGACTAGCGTCACAGATACGCAGTATTTT	CARAGTSVTDTQYF
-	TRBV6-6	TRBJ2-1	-	TGTGCCAGCAGTCCTCGGACTTCAGCCTACAATGAGCAGTTCTTC	CASSPRTSAYNEQFF
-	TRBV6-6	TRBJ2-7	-	TGTGCCAGCAGTTACTCGACAGTTACGGGGGAGCAGTACTTC	CASSYSTVTGEQYF
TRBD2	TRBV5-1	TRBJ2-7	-	TGCGCCAGCAGCTCCGGGACTAGCGGAACCTACGAGCAGTACTTC	CASSSGTSGTYEQYF
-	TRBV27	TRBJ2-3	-	TGTGCCAGCAGTCCACTGGCCTCCCGAGGGACAGATACGCAGTATTTT	CASSPLASRGTDTQYF
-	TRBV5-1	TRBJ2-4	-	TGCGCCAGCAGCTTGGATTCGGTTTTAGCCAAAAACATTCAGTACTTC	CASSLDSVLAKNIQYF
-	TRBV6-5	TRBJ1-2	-	TGTGCCAGCAGTGATGGGGGGGCGATGGGTGGCTACACCTTC	CASSDGGAMGGYTF
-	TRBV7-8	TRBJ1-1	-	TGTGCCAGCAGCTTAGCTCTAAGGGACATCGCTTTCTTT	CASSLALRDIAFF
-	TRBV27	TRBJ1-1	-	TGTGCCAGCAGTCCTGTGCCAAGCACTGAAGCTTTCTTT	CASSPVPSTEAFF
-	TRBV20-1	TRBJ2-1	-	TGCAGTGCCACCTTCGTCAATGAGCAGTTCTTC	CSATFVNEQFF
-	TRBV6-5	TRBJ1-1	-	TGTGCCAGCAGTTACGGGACGGCGAACACTGAAGCTTTCTTT	CASSYGTANTEAFF
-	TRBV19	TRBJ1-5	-	TGTGCCAGTAGTATAGTTGGGCAGATACTCCAGCCCCAGCATTTT	CASSIVGQILQPQHF
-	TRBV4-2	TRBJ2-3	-	TGTGCCAGCAGCCAGGACCCGGGACAGCGGGCCGATACGCAGTATTTT	CASSQDPGQRADTQYF
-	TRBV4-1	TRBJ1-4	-	TGCGCCAGCAGCCAAGATATCGGGGAAAAACTGTTTTTT	CASSQDIGEKLFF
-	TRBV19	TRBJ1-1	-	TGTGCCAGTAGTCGCGCTGTTGGCACTGAAGCTTTCTTT	CASSRAVGTEAFF
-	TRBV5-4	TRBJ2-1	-	TGTGCCAGCAGCGAAGACTATAATGAGCAGTTCTTC	CASSEDYNEQFF
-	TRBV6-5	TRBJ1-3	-	TGTGCCAGCAGTCCCAGGACCTCTGGAAACACCATATATTTT	CASSPRTSGNTIYF
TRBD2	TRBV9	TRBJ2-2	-	TGTGCCAGCAGCCCCCAAGCGGGAGGCTACACCGGGGAGCTGTTTTTT	CASSPQAGGYTGELFF
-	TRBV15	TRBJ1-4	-	TGTGCCACCAGCAGAGATCCAGGGTCCAACGAAAAACTGTTTTTT	CATSRDPGSNEKLFF
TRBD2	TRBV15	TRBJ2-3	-	TGTGCCACCAGCAGAGATCTGGGACTAGCGGGGGGTACAGATACGCAGTATTTT	CATSRDLGLAGGTDTQYF
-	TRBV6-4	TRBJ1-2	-	TGTGCCAGCAGCCCCGAGACGATGACTAACTATGGCTACACCTTC	CASSPETMTNYGYTF
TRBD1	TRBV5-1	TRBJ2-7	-	TGCGCCAGCAGCTTCGGGACAGGGGTATCGTCGGAGCAGTACTTC	CASSFGTGVSSEQYF
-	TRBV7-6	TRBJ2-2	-	TGTGCCAGCAGCCCCTCTAGTGGGGGATCCGCGAACACCGGGGAGCTGTTTTTT	CASSPSSGGSANTGELFF
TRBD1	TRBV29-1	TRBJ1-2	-	TGCAGCGTTGTCCGCCCCCTGACAGGGGACTATGGCTACACCTTC	CSVVRPLTGDYGYTF
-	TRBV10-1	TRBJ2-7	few	TGCGCCAGCAGTGAGTCGAAGTTCGACGAGCAGTACTTC	CASSESKFDEQYF
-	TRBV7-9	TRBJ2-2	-	TGTGCCAGCAGCTTAGGTCATAGGGGGAACACCGGGGAGCTGTTTTTT	CASSLGHRGNTGELFF
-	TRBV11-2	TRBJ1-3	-	TGTGCCAGCAGCTTCGACAGCCACTCTGGAAACACCATATATTTT	CASSFDSHSGNTIYF
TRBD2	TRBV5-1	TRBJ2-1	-	TGCGCCAGCAGCAGAAGAGCGGGAGCGGGCGATGAGCAGTTCTTC	CASSRRAGAGDEQFF
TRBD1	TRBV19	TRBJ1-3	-	TGTGCCAGTAGTACGACAGGGTACTCTGGAAACACCATATATTTT	CASSTTGYSGNTIYF
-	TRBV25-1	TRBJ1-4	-	TGTGCCAGCAGTGAATATGGGGGCCAGGCGGAAAAACTGTTTTTT	CASSEYGGQAEKLFF
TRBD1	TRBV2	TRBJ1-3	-	TGTGCCAGCAACCCACAGGGGAGAGGTGGAAACACCATATATTTT	CASNPQGRGGNTIYF
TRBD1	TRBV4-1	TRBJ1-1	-	TGCGCCAGCAGCCAAGATCCCCGGGACAGAGCAACGAACACTGAAGCTTTCTTT	CASSQDPRDRATNTEAFF
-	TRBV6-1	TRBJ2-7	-	TGTGCCAGCAGTTTAGCGAGGGACGGGGACTACGAGCAGTACTTC	CASSLARDGDYEQYF
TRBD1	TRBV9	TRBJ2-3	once	TGTGCCAGCAGCGTAAGCCCCGGGACAGGGGGCTCCACAGATACGCAGTATTTT	CASSVSPGTGGSTDTQYF
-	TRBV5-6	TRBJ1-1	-	TGTGCCAGCTCTGGACATATCACCACTGAAGCTTTCTTT	CASSGHITTEAFF
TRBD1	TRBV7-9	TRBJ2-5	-	TGTGCCAGCAGCTCCCGGGACAGCCAAGAGACCCAGTACTTC	CASSSRDSQETQYF
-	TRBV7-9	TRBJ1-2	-	TGTGCCAGCAGCTTGTGGGGTGGTGGCTACACCTTC	CASSLWGGGYTF
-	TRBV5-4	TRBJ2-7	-	TGTGCCAGCAGCTTGGATCCAGAGTCCTACGAGCAGTACTTC	CASSLDPESYEQYF
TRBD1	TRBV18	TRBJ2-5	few	TGTGCCAGCTCACTTCGGACAGGGGAAGAGACCCAGTACTTC	CASSLRTGEETQYF
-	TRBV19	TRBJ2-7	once	TGTGCCAGTAGTATCACTTCAAACAAGTACGAGCAGTACTTC	CASSITSNKYEQYF
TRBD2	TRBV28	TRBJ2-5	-	TGTGCCAGCAGTTCCACGGACAGGTTTATCACTAGCGGGAGGGAACAAGAGACCCAGTACTTC	CASSSTDRFITSGREQETQYF
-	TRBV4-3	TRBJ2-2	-	TGCGCCAGCAGCCAAGATTCGAGTAACACCGGGGAGCTGTTTTTT	CASSQDSSNTGELFF
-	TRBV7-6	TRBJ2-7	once	TGTGCCAGCAGCCCGCTAGGGGGGAAGACGGGCGAGCAGTACTTC	CASSPLGGKTGEQYF
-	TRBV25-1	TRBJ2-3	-	TGTGCCAGCAGTGAAGGCGGCGGACAGCCCACAGATACGCAGTATTTT	CASSEGGGQPTDTQYF
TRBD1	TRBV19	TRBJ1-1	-	TGTGCCAGTAGCCCTCTACAGGGGTTGAACACTGAAGCTTTCTTT	CASSPLQGLNTEAFF